This T cell receptor (beta chain) was recorded in a study of blood T cells in healthy people across ages. About the research overall: Capture via template switching afforded approximately one barcoded beta molecule per two T cells.

As concerns this clonotype: The antigen is undetermined.

Notes on the study in general: Changes in expanded clonotypes were possibly confounded, as the CMV status of donors was unknown. Per-million-T-cell TCR beta diversity fell roughly linearly with age.

The use of a sample-barcoded 5' primer and a J-beta primer mix characterized a second PCR of roughly 7 to 12 cycles. TCRdb independently ran MiXCR on the 5' RACE reads; one entry per CDR3 protein. The sample lists about 940,000 distinct CDR3 sequences; around 46% were seen once. The length of the CDR3 is 15 residues. CDR1 is LGHNA and CDR2 is YNFKEQ in the germline V gene. V was clipped by 0 bases and J by 5 bases, with 11 bases between them. The sequence came from a man younger than 45 in good health. The sample comprised blood. The chain joins TRBV4-2 to TRBJ1-5; D possibly corresponds to TRBD1 (5 bases). The DNA for the CDR3 is TGTGCCAGCAGCCAAGAAGGGGAAGGTTATCAGCCCCAGCATTTT. Translating it yields CASSQEGEGYQPQHF.